The 11 T cell receptor beta chains listed next were all sequenced from one sample in a study of regulatory T cells in long-lasting Graves disease. iRepertoire HTBI primers and Arm-PCR of CDR3 regions built TCR beta libraries. Using its own MiXCR run on the multiplex PCR reads, TCRdb lists one record per CDR3 protein. The data show 540,000 or so distinct CDR3 sequences, 13% seen once. Time point given: newly diagnosed GD, antithyroid drugs for less than 3 months. Preparation of the TCR library used RNA extracted from PBMCs. These records were also assigned to another study, of T cells in Graves' hyperthyroidism and ophthalmopathy.

This specimen was peripheral blood mononuclear cells (PBMCs), taken at new diagnosis, from a patient treated with antithyroid drugs. The receptors shown here come from a man in his thirties or forties with Graves disease.

The genes are TRBV12-3 or TRBV12-4 and TRBJ1-1, with 7 bases lining up with TRBD1. CDR3 size: 17 residues. V shed 4 bases, J shed 0 bases, and the junction held 11 bases outside the gene matches. CDR3 amino acids: CASSSERQGGMNTEAFF. Written as DNA, the CDR3 is TGTGCCAGCAGTTCCGAAAGGCAGGGGGGCATGAACACTGAAGCTTTCTTT.

This clonotype was picked up a small number of times. This chain connects TRBV4-2 to TRBJ1-2, with no clear D. Per germline, CDR1 LGHNA and CDR2 YNFKEQ. The CDR3 contains 14 residues. Trimming cost V 3 bases and J 2 bases, with 10 bases left between them. The DNA for the CDR3 is TGTGCCAGCAGCCAGGTTCCGGGAAACTATGGCTACACCTTC. Translation gives CASSQVPGNYGYTF.

This clonotype came up a few times. The chain combines TRBV4-1 with TRBJ1-1, with D maybe TRBD1 (5 bases). The CDR3 runs to 16 residues. The germline V gene has CDR1 MGHRA and CDR2 YSYEKL. The V gene lost 0 bases and the J gene lost 3 bases, with 14 bases spanning the gap. The DNA for the CDR3 is TGCGCCAGCAGCCAAGAATTAACCCGGGGGTACACTGAAGCTTTCTTT. Translated, it gives CASSQELTRGYTEAFF.

The CDR3 DNA reads as TGCGCCAGCAGCGTAGGGACAGTAAATGAGCAGTTCTTC. It codes for CASSVGTVNEQFF. The chain uses TRBV5-1 and TRBJ2-1, with 7 positions matching TRBD1. V dropped 4 bases and J dropped 7; count of bases not matched to a gene: 5. The CDR3 has 13 residues. Looked up from germline, CDR1 is SGHRS and CDR2 is YFSETQ.

The chain couples TRBV30 to TRBJ1-4, with D tentatively TRBD1 (5 bases). Germline CDR1 GTSNPN, CDR2 SVGIG (reference sequence). V gave up 0 bases and J gave up 2 bases, with 10 bases separating them. The CDR3 has 15 amino acids. CDR3 nucleotides: TGTGCCTGGAGTGTACGAGGGGCGACTAATGAAAAACTGTTTTTT. It encodes CAWSVRGATNEKLFF.

This clonotype has at least ten counts. The chain combines TRBV7-3 with TRBJ2-6; no definite D call. Germline CDR1 reads SGHTA; CDR2 reads FQGTGA. This CDR3 region has 17 residues. The V end was cut by 4 bases, the J end by 0 bases, with 13 bases between. DNA for the CDR3: TGTGCCAGCAGCTATGGGAAACGCCACTCTGGGGCCAACGTCCTGACTTTC. It specifies CASSYGKRHSGANVLTF. The whole variable domain, remainder taken from reference TRBV7-3 and TRBJ2-6, is GAGVSQTPSNKVTEKGKYVELRCDPISGHTALYWYRQSLGQGPEFLIYFQGTGAADDSGLPNDRFFAVRPEGSVSTLKIQRTERGDSAVYLCASSYGKRHSGANVLTFGAGSRLTVL.

The chain has TRBV5-6 and TRBJ2-1; D gene unclear. Trimming took off 3 bases at V and 6 bases at J, with 10 bases between the two ends. There are 13 residues in the CDR3. Germline CDR1 and CDR2: SGHDT and YYEEEE. DNA of the CDR3: TGTGCCAGCAGCTGGGGATCCGCCAATGAGCAGTTCTTC. Translation gives CASSWGSANEQFF.

This clonotype was observed a handful of times. This chain uses TRBV29-1 with TRBJ2-7; no reliable D call. Trimming cost V 7 bases and J 5 bases, with 15 bases left between them. Germline assignment: CDR1 SQVTM and CDR2 ANQGSEA. The CDR3 covers 12 residues. CDR3 sequence reads: CSASGSPHEQYF. CDR3 DNA: TGCAGCGCTTCCGGATCTCCCCACGAGCAGTACTTC.

This clonotype was found many times. The chain employs TRBV12-3 or TRBV12-4 and TRBJ1-3; 7 nucleotides agree with TRBD1. This CDR3 is built from 15 residues. After removal of 7 bases from V and 0 bases from J, the junction contained 6 bases not matched to a gene. CDR3: CASIRGQASGNTIYF. CDR3 in DNA: TGTGCCAGCATCCGAGGACAGGCCTCTGGAAACACCATATATTTT.

At least ten counts were recorded for this clonotype. This sequence joins TRBV6-2 or TRBV6-3 and TRBJ2-1, with TRBD2 matching over 10 bases. Trimming at V came to 5 bases and at J to 6 bases, leaving 1 base not matched to a gene. The CDR3 loop spans 13 amino acids. CDR1 and CDR2 (germline): MNHEY, SVGEGT. The CDR3 sequence: CASSEREGNEQFF. In DNA, the CDR3 is TGTGCCAGCAGTGAGCGGGAGGGCAATGAGCAGTTCTTC.

In this sample, this clonotype turned up many times. This chain connects TRBV18 to TRBJ2-1; 10 nucleotides align to TRBD2. V gave up 8 bases and J gave up 6 bases; unmatched junction bases: 10. The CDR3 is 15 amino acids. From germline, CDR1 is KGHSH and CDR2 LQKENI. The CDR3 region has the DNA TGTGCCAGCGCTGAGCGGGAGGGCCTCTTCAATGAGCAGTTCTTC. Translating it yields CASAEREGLFNEQFF.